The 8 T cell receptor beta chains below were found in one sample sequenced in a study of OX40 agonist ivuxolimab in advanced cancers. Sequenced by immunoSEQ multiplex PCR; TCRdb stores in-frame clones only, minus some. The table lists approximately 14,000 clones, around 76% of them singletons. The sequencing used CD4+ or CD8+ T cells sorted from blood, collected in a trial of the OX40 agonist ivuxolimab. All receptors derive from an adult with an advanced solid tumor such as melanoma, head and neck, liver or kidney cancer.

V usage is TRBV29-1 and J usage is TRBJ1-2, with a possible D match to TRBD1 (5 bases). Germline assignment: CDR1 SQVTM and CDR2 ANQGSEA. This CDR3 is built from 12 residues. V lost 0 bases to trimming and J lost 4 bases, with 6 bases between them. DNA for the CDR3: TGCAGCGTTGAAGACGGGGGCTATGGCTACACCTTC. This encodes CSVEDGGYGYTF.

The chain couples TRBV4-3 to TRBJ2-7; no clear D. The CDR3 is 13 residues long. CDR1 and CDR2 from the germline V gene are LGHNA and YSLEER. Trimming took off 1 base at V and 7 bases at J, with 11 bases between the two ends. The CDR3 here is CASSQVELTEQYF. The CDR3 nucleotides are TGCGCCAGCAGCCAAGTTGAGCTAACAGAGCAGTACTTC.

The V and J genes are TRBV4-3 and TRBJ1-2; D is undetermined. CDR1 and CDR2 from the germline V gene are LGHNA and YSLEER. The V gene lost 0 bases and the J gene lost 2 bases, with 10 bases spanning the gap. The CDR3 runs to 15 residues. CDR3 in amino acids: CASSQEKWSNYGYTF. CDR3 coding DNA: TGCGCCAGCAGCCAAGAGAAGTGGTCGAACTATGGCTACACCTTC.

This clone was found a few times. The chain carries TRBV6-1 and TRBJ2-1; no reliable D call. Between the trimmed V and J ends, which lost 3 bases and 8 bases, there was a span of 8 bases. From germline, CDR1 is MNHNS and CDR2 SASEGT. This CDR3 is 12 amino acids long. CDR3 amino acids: CASSDYGYEQFF. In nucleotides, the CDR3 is TGTGCCAGCAGTGATTATGGCTATGAGCAGTTCTTC.

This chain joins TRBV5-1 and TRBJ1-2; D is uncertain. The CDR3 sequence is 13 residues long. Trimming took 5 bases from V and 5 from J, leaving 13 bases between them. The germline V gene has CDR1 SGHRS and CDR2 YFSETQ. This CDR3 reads CASSPQTTYGYTF. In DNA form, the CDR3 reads TGCGCCAGCAGTCCACAGACCACATATGGCTACACCTTC.

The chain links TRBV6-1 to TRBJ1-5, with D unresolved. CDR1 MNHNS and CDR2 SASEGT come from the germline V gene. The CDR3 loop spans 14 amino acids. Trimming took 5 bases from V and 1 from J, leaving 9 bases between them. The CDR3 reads CASSLIESNQPQHF. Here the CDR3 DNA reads TGTGCCAGCAGTTTAATCGAAAGCAATCAGCCCCAGCATTTT.

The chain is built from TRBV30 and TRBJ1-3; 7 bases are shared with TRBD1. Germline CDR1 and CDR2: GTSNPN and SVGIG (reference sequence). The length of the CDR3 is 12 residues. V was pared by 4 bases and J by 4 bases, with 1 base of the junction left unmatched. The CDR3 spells CAWKGGGNTIYF. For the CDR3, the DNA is TGTGCCTGGAAAGGGGGCGGAAACACCATATATTTT.

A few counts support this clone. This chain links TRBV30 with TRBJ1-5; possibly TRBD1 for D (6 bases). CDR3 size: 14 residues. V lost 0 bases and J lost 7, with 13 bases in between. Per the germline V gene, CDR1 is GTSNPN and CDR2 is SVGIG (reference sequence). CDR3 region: CAWSVRGRGQPQHF. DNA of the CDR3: TGTGCCTGGAGTGTACGGGGCAGGGGACAGCCCCAGCATTTT.